Below are 14 T cell receptor beta chains sequenced from a single sample in a study of siplizumab effects on memory and regulatory T cells. The assay was immunoSEQ multiplex PCR, and TCRdb's table has in-frame clones only and misses some. The repertoire holds some 96,000 clones, around 92% seen once, with 0.14% to 0.15% in the top ten. The sequencing input was CD4+ T cells sorted from blood. The receptors stem from a human donor in good health.

The chain combines TRBV5-1 with TRBJ2-1; 11 positions match TRBD2. V gave up 5 bases and J gave up 9 bases; unmatched junction bases: 7. The CDR3 consists of 14 residues. Germline CDR1 and CDR2: SGHRS and YFSETQ. CDR3 sequence reads: CASSGLAGAGEQFF. The DNA of the CDR3 is TGCGCCAGCAGTGGACTAGCGGGCGCCGGTGAGCAGTTCTTC.

The V and J genes are TRBV9 and TRBJ2-1; TRBD1 matches 7 bases. This CDR3 is built from 13 residues. The J segment lost 12 bases and the V segment lost 0 bases, leaving 6 bases of the junction unmatched. CDR1 and CDR2 (germline): SGDLS, YYNGEE. The CDR3 here is CASSVDRGEGQFF. In nucleotides, the CDR3 is TGTGCCAGCAGCGTAGACAGGGGCGAGGGGCAGTTCTTC. Looking up the rest from reference TRBV9 and TRBJ2-1 gives the full variable domain: DSGVTQTPKHLITATGQRVTLRCSPRSGDLSVYWYQQSLDQGLQFLIQYYNGEERAKGNILERFSAQQFPDLHSELNLSSLELGDSALYFCASSVDRGEGQFFGPGTRLTVL.

The CDR3 DNA sequence: TGTGCCAGCTCATCAGAGATCGGGGAGACCCAGTACTTC. Its translation is CASSSEIGETQYF. This rearrangement joins TRBV18 to TRBJ2-5; D remains ambiguous. Germline CDR1 is KGHSH and CDR2 is LQKENI. This CDR3 has 13 amino acids. V was cut by 5 bases and J by 5 bases, with 12 bases left in between.

The rearrangement links TRBV11-2 to TRBJ1-5, with no clear D. This CDR3 is built from 13 residues. The germline V gene has CDR1 SGHAT and CDR2 FQNNGV. V was pared by 3 bases and J by 3 bases, with 6 bases between. The CDR3 DNA follows: TGTGCCAGCAGCTTGAGCCACAATCAGCCCCAGCATTTT. Its protein is CASSLSHNQPQHF. The variable domain in full, with the rest retrieved from reference TRBV11-2 and TRBJ1-5, is EAGVAQSPRYKIIEKRQSVAFWCNPISGHATLYWYQQILGQGPKLLIQFQNNGVVDDSQLPKDRFSAERLKGVDSTLKIQPAKLEDSAVYLCASSLSHNQPQHFGDGTRLSIL.

This rearrangement joins TRBV14 to TRBJ2-3; a possible D gene is TRBD2 (6 bases). V lost 1 base to trimming and J lost 6 bases, with 11 bases between them. The CDR3 has 14 residues. Germline CDR1 and CDR2: SGHDN and FVKESK. The CDR3 reads CASSQGRGWDTQYF. The CDR3 coding sequence is TGTGCCAGCAGCCAAGGGAGGGGCTGGGATACGCAGTATTTT.

The chain carries TRBV7-9 and TRBJ2-3, with D unresolved. Trimming took 5 bases from V and 2 from J, leaving 14 bases between them. This CDR3 has 15 residues. Per germline, CDR1 SEHNR and CDR2 FQNEAQ (reference sequence). Written as DNA, the CDR3 is TGTGCCAGCAGCGCCAACACATGGGCCACAGATACGCAGTATTTT. It specifies CASSANTWATDTQYF.

The rearrangement links TRBV10-3 to TRBJ1-1; D is unclear. Trimming removed 4 bases from V and 1 base from J, with 4 bases in between. The CDR3 loop spans 12 amino acids. Germline V lookup: CDR1 ENHRY, CDR2 SYGVKD. CDR3 region: CAISGQNTEAFF. In DNA form, the CDR3 reads TGTGCCATCAGTGGACAGAACACTGAAGCTTTCTTT.

The J gene is TRBJ2-5, the V gene TRBV18; 10 nucleotides line up with TRBD2. The V segment lost 6 bases and the J segment 2 bases; nucleotides outside the gene matches: 6. This CDR3 contains 15 residues. In germline, CDR1 is KGHSH, CDR2 LQKENI. The CDR3: CASSHSGGLQETQYF. DNA of the CDR3: TGTGCCAGCTCGCATAGCGGGGGGCTACAAGAGACCCAGTACTTC.

The genes are TRBV28 and TRBJ1-2; D is unresolved. The CDR3 has 12 residues. Per the germline V gene, CDR1 is MDHEN and CDR2 is SYDVKM. The V and J ends lost 8 bases and 2 bases respectively, with 9 bases between them. In nucleotides, the CDR3 is TGTGCCAGCTTCGAAGTCAACTATGGCTACACCTTC. Protein product: CASFEVNYGYTF.

The V gene is TRBV6-6, the J gene TRBJ1-5; weak D call: TRBD1 (6 bases). With 4 bases removed from V and 0 bases from J, the gap between germline ends came to 13 bases. Germline V CDR1 and CDR2: MNHNY, SVGAGI (reference sequence). The CDR3 sequence is 16 residues long. The CDR3 DNA sequence: TGTGCCAGCAGTTTTGGACAGAGGAATAGCAATCAGCCCCAGCATTTT. It specifies CASSFGQRNSNQPQHF.

The chain links TRBV6-1 to TRBJ2-7; 10 bases match TRBD2. Germline CDR1 is MNHNS and CDR2 is SASEGT. The CDR3 totals 12 residues. With 7 bases clipped from V and 4 bases from J, the junction kept 1 base outside the gene matches. The CDR3 DNA reads TGTGCCAGCACTAGCGGGGGTTACGAGCAGTACTTC. As protein: CASTSGGYEQYF.

CDR3 sequence reads: CASGTSQNIQYF. In DNA, the CDR3 is TGTGCCAGCGGGACTAGCCAAAACATTCAGTACTTC. The chain employs TRBV6-5 and TRBJ2-4, with 9 bases fitting TRBD2. Germline trimming cut 8 bases from V and 5 bases from J; bases unmatched to any gene: 1. CDR1 is MNHEY, CDR2 SVGAGI, per germline. This CDR3 is built from 12 residues.

The chain combines TRBV6-5 with TRBJ1-1; D gene ambiguous. The V and J ends lost 5 bases and 5 bases respectively, with 18 bases between them. The CDR3 covers 15 residues. Germline lookup yields CDR1 MNHEY and CDR2 SVGAGI. The CDR3 region is CASSRTGPRRTEAFF. The CDR3 DNA reads as TGTGCCAGCAGTCGGACCGGGCCTAGGAGGACTGAAGCTTTCTTT.

J is TRBJ2-4 and V is TRBV27, with D tentatively TRBD1 (6 bases). This CDR3 region has 16 residues. Per the germline V gene, CDR1 is MNHEY and CDR2 is SMNVEV (reference sequence). Deletions cut 3 bases from V and 0 bases from J, with 12 bases between. The DNA for the CDR3 is TGTGCCAGCAGTTTGGGGACACTCGGAGCCAAAAACATTCAGTACTTC. Its protein product is CASSLGTLGAKNIQYF.